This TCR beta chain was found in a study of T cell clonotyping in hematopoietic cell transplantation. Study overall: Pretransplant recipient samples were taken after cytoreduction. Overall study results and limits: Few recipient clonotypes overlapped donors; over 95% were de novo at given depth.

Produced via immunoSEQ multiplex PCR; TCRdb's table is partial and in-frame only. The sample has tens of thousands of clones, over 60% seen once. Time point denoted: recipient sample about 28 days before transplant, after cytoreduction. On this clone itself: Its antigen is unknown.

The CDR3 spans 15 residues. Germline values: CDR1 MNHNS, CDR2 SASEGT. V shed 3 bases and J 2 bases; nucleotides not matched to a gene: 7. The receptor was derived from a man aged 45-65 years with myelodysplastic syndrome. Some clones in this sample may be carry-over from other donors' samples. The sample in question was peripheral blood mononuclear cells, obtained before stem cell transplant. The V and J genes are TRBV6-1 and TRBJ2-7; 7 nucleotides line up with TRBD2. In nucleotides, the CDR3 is TGTGCCAGCAGTGAGCCCGGGACTAATGCCTACGAGCAGTACTTC. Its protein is CASSEPGTNAYEQYF.